Listed here are 3 T cell receptor beta chains from one sample, sequenced in a study of metastatic and nonmetastatic thyroid tumors. TCRdb re-called clones via MiXCR from the PCR reads. The repertoire consists of about 93,000 clones, with about an eighth occurring once and the leading ten covering around 11%. Every patient underwent thyroid surgery untreated. Sequenced: blood. These receptors all come from a female donor with papillary thyroid cancer or a benign thyroid nodule (not recorded which). Some clones in this sample may be carry-over from other donors' samples.

The chain links TRBV20-1 to TRBJ2-1; 9 bases fit TRBD2. V gave up 6 bases and J gave up 4 bases; unmatched junction bases: 7. The CDR3 consists of 14 residues. Germline-derived CDR1 and CDR2 are DFQATT and SNEGSKA (reference sequence). The CDR3 DNA reads as TGCAGTGCAGCCGGGACTAGCTTGTACAATGAGCAGTTCTTC. It translates to CSAAGTSLYNEQFF.

This clone was observed at least ten times. The chain links TRBV19 to TRBJ1-5; maybe TRBD1 (5 bases). The germline V gene has CDR1 LNHDA and CDR2 SQIVND (reference sequence). Trimming stripped 8 bases from V and 2 bases from J, with 10 bases between. The CDR3 consists of 13 residues. The CDR3 loop is CASAGDGNQPQHF. The DNA of the CDR3 is TGTGCCAGTGCCGGGGACGGCAATCAGCCCCAGCATTTT. Full variable domain (outside the CDR3, taken from reference TRBV19 and TRBJ1-5): DGGITQSPKYLFRKEGQNVTLSCEQNLNHDAMYWYRQDPGQGLRLIYYSQIVNDFQKGDIAEGYSVSREKKESFPLTVTSAQKNPTAFYLCASAGDGNQPQHFGDGTRLSIL.

This clone has a count of ten or more. V usage is TRBV7-2 and J usage is TRBJ2-5; no clear D. The CDR3 has 14 amino acids. V lost 5 bases and J lost 5, with 15 bases in between. Germline values: CDR1 SGHTA, CDR2 FQGNSA. CDR3: CASSPQPAGETQYF. The CDR3 bases are TGTGCCAGCAGCCCACAACCCGCCGGGGAGACCCAGTACTTC.